This T cell receptor beta chain came from a study of blood T cells in healthy people across ages. Germline V gives CDR1 MNHEY, CDR2 SVGAGI. V was pared by 6 bases and J by 8 bases, with 20 bases between. The CDR3 length is 15 residues. Alongside a J-beta primer mix, a sample-barcoded 5' primer served in a second PCR lasting roughly 6 to 11 cycles. Each cDNA molecule received a tag from a template-switch adaptor that had 12 random nucleotides. TCRdb reprocessed the 5' RACE reads via MiXCR and lists one record per CDR3 protein. The sample contains approximately 1.5 million distinct CDR3 sequences, approximately 43% of which appear only once.

The sequence derives from a woman aged 18 to 35 in good health. The sequenced material came from blood. V is TRBV6-5 and J is TRBJ2-1, with a tentative D call TRBD2 (5 bases). The CDR3 nucleotides read TGTGCCAGCAGCTCTCTACTGGACTTAGGTTATGAGCAGTTCTTC. Translating it yields CASSSLLDLGYEQFF.